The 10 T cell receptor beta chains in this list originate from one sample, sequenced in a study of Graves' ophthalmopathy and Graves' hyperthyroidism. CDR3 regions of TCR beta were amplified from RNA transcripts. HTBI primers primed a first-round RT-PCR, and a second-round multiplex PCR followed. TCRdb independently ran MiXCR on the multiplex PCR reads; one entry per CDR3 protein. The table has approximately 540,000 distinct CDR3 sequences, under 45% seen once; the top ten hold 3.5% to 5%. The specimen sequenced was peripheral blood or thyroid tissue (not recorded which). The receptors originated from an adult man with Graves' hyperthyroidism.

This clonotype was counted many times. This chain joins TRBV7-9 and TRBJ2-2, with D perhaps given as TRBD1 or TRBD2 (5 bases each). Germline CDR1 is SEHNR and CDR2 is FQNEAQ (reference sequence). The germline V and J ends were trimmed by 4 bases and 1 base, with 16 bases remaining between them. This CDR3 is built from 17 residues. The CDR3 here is CASSSATGTVNTGELFF. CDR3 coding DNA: TGTGCCAGCAGCTCGGCTACCGGGACGGTGAACACCGGGGAGCTGTTTTTT.

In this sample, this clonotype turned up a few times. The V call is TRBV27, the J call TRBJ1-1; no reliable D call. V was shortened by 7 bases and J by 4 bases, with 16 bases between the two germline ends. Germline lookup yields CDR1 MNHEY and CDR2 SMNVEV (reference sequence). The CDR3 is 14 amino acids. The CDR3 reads CASTAAGPSTEAFF. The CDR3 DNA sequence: TGTGCCAGCACGGCGGCGGGTCCTAGCACTGAAGCTTTCTTT.

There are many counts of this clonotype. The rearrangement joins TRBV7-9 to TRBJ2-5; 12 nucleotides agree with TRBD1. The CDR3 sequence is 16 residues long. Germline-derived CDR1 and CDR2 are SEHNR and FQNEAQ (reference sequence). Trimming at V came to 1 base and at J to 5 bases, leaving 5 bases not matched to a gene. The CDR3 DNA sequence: TGTGCCAGCAGCTTAGTGGGACAGGGGGCGCAGGAGACCCAGTACTTC. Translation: CASSLVGQGAQETQYF.

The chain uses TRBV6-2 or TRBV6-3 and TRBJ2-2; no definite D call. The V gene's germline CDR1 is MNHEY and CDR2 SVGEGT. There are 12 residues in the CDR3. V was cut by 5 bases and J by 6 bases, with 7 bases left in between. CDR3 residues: CASSPEAGELFF. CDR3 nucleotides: TGTGCCAGCAGTCCCGAGGCCGGGGAGCTGTTTTTT.

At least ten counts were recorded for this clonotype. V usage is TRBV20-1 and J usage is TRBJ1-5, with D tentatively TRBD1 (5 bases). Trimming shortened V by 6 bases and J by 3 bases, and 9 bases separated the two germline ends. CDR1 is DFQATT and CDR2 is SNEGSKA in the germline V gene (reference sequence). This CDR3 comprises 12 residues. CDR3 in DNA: TGCAGTGCCGGACAAATCAATCAGCCCCAGCATTTT. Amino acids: CSAGQINQPQHF.

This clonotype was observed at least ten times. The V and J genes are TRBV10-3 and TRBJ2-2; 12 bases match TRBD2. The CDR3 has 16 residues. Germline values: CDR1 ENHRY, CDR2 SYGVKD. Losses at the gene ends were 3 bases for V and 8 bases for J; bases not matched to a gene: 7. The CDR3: CAISEGLAGSAGELFF. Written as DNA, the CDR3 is TGTGCCATCAGTGAAGGACTAGCGGGATCTGCGGGGGAGCTGTTTTTT.

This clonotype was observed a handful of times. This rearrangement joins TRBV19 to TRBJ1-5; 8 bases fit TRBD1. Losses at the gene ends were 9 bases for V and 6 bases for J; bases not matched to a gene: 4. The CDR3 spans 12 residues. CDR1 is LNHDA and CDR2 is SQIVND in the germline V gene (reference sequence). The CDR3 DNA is TGTGCCAGAGACAGGGGAAGTCAGCCCCAGCATTTT. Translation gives CARDRGSQPQHF.

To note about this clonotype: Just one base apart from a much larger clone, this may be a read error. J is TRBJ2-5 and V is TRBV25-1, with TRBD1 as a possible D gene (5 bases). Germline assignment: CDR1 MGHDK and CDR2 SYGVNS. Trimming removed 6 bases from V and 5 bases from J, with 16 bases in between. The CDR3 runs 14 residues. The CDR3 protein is CASSQVKGPETQYF. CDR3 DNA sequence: TGTGCCAGCAGCCAAGTGAAGGGGCCGGAGACCCAGTACTTC. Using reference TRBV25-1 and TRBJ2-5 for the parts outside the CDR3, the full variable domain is EADIYQTPRYLVIGTGKKITLECSQTMGHDKMYWYQQDPGMELHLIHYSYGVNSTEKGDLSSESTVSRIRTEHFPLTLESARPSHTSQYLCASSQVKGPETQYFGPGTRLLVL.

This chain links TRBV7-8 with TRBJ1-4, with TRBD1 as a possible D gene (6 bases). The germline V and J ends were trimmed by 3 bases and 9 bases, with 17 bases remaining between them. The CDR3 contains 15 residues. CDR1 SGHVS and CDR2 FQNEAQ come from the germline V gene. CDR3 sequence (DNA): TGTGCCAGCAGCTTGCTACTAAGGGACAAAAAAAAACTGTTTTTT. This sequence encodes CASSLLLRDKKKLFF.

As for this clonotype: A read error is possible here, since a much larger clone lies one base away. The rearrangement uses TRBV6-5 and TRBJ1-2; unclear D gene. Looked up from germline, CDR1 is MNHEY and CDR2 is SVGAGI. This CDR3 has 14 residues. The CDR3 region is CASTEGSFNYGHTF. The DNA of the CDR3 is TGTGCCAGCACCGAGGGCAGTTTTAACTATGGCCACACCTTC.